Shown below are 21 T cell receptor beta chains from a single sample sequenced in a study of T cells in localized non-small cell lung cancer. Data came from immunoSEQ multiplex PCR; TCRdb stores just in-frame clones and leaves some out. The repertoire holds 20,000 to 25,000 clones, with roughly 89% as singletons. The sequencing here drew on peripheral blood, taken before any cancer treatment. All receptors derive from a male donor at least 60 years old with stage I squamous cell lung carcinoma.

V and J are TRBV6-6 and TRBJ1-5, with 7 positions matching TRBD1. Unmatched junction bases numbered 13, after V lost 11 bases and J lost 3 bases. The germline V gene has CDR1 MNHNY and CDR2 SVGAGI (reference sequence). The CDR3 covers 15 residues. The CDR3 spells CAGSSTGRDNQPQHF. CDR3 DNA sequence: TGTGCCGGCTCGTCGACAGGGCGGGACAATCAGCCCCAGCATTTT.

This rearrangement joins TRBV9 to TRBJ1-2; 8 nucleotides agree with TRBD1. The CDR3 runs 14 residues. The ends lost 3 bases at V and 6 bases at J; junction bases unmatched: 7. The germline CDR1 and CDR2 sequences are SGDLS and YYNGEE. The CDR3 loop reads CASSAQRTGHGYTF. The CDR3 nucleotides are TGTGCCAGCAGCGCCCAGCGGACAGGGCATGGCTACACCTTC.

The V gene is TRBV7-3, the J gene TRBJ1-1; D perhaps matches TRBD1 (5 bases). V was clipped by 4 bases and J by 1 base, with 7 bases between them. CDR1 and CDR2 from the germline V gene are SGHTA and FQGTGA. This CDR3 contains 13 residues. The CDR3 loop reads CASSSDKNTEAFF. In nucleotides, the CDR3 is TGTGCCAGCAGCTCGGACAAGAACACTGAAGCTTTCTTT.

This clone was picked up one time. This chain joins TRBV6-5 and TRBJ1-1; D remains unclear. V gave up 10 bases and J gave up 6 bases, with 12 bases separating them. Per germline, CDR1 MNHEY and CDR2 SVGAGI. The CDR3 runs 11 residues. The CDR3 coding sequence is TGTGCCACCTCGAGAGACTCTGAAGCTTTCTTT. This encodes CATSRDSEAFF.

Concerning this clone: The final CDR3 position lacks the conserved phenylalanine or tryptophan, pointing to a likely read error. The DNA is left out, because the CDR3 cannot be placed on it with certainty; the CDR3 is given as TCRdb lists it. CDR3 amino acids: CASSDSGQSS. V gene TRBV11-2 combines with J gene TRBJ1-2; TRBD1, the table's D call, lacks a check against the DNA. The length of the CDR3 is 10 amino acids, counting both ends. Germline values: CDR1 SGHAT, CDR2 FQNNGV.

The genes are TRBV19 and TRBJ1-2; 8 bases map to TRBD1. Germline V CDR1 and CDR2: LNHDA, SQIVND (reference sequence). The CDR3 runs 20 residues. V trimming: 2 bases; J trimming: 3 bases; junction bases outside the gene matches: 20. The CDR3: CASSITYLTGVKYGDYGYTF. The CDR3 bases are TGTGCCAGTAGTATAACTTATTTGACAGGGGTGAAGTATGGCGACTATGGCTACACCTTC.

The chain is built from TRBV12-5 and TRBJ1-1; unclear D gene. This CDR3 has 15 residues. Germline V CDR1 and CDR2: LGHNT, FRNRAP. V was cut by 0 bases and J by 6 bases, with 14 bases left in between. CDR3 nucleotide sequence: TGTGCTAGTGGTTTGGTACAGAAGGGCTCGCCTGAAGCTTTCTTT. It is translated as CASGLVQKGSPEAFF.

This rearrangement joins TRBV5-1 to TRBJ2-5; TRBD2 might be the D (6 bases). The CDR3 is 14 residues long. V lost 4 bases and J lost 4, with 14 bases in between. Per the germline V gene, CDR1 is SGHRS and CDR2 is YFSETQ. CDR3 nucleotide sequence: TGCGCCAGCAGCCCTAGGGACTCAGGAGAGACCCAGTACTTC. Encoded protein: CASSPRDSGETQYF.

The chain recombines TRBV7-9 with TRBJ2-3; tentative D call: TRBD2 (7 bases). V dropped 8 bases and J dropped 1 base, with 10 bases sitting between them. Germline V lookup: CDR1 SEHNR, CDR2 FQNEAQ (reference sequence). The CDR3 is 13 residues long. The CDR3 coding sequence is TGTGCCAGCCGGGGGGCGGGCACAGATACGCAGTATTTT. Protein product: CASRGAGTDTQYF.

This chain connects TRBV30 to TRBJ1-6, with TRBD1 identical over 9 bases. V trimming: 5 bases; J trimming: 7 bases; junction bases outside the gene matches: 6. Germline loops: CDR1 GTSNPN, CDR2 SVGIG (reference sequence). The CDR3 runs 14 residues. CDR3 in amino acids: CAWGRGQGNSPLHF. The CDR3 nucleotides are TGTGCCTGGGGGCGAGGACAGGGGAATTCACCCCTCCACTTT.

This chain links TRBV9 with TRBJ2-7; D is uncertain. Looked up from germline, CDR1 is SGDLS and CDR2 is YYNGEE. There are 17 residues in the CDR3. Trimming took off 0 bases at V and 1 base at J, with 17 bases between the two ends. The CDR3 coding sequence is TGTGCCAGCAGCGTAGGTGAGCTCTATTCGGGTTCCTACGAGCAGTACTTC. This gives the protein CASSVGELYSGSYEQYF.

This rearrangement joins TRBV5-1 to TRBJ1-4, with 7 bases aligning to TRBD1. The CDR3 extends over 14 amino acids. The germline gives CDR1 SGHRS, CDR2 YFSETQ. The trim removed 1 base at V and 8 bases at J, leaving 5 bases unmatched. The DNA of the CDR3 is TGCGCCAGCAGCTTGCAGCAGGGGGTAGAAAAACTGTTTTTT. Amino acids: CASSLQQGVEKLFF. Drawing the rest from reference TRBV5-1 and TRBJ1-4, the complete variable domain is KAGVTQTPRYLIKTRGQQVTLSCSPISGHRSVSWYQQTPGQGLQFLFEYFSETQRNKGNFPGRFSGRQFSNSRSEMNVSTLELGDSALYLCASSLQQGVEKLFFGSGTQLSVL.

A note on this clone: In the same sample, other DNA sequences code for this CDR3. The CDR3 sequence is CAWSRDSGSGNTIYF. The CDR3 nucleotides read TGTGCCTGGAGTCGGGACAGCGGTTCTGGAAACACCATATATTTT. J is TRBJ1-3 and V is TRBV30; 7 nucleotides line up with TRBD1. This CDR3 is 15 amino acids long. The V segment lost 2 bases and the J segment 1 base; nucleotides outside the gene matches: 5. Germline V gives CDR1 GTSNPN, CDR2 SVGIG (reference sequence).

The chain is built from TRBV19 and TRBJ2-3; D is unresolved. CDR1 is LNHDA and CDR2 is SQIVND in the germline V gene (reference sequence). Trimming removed 4 bases at V and 0 bases at J, with 14 bases between. CDR3 size: 16 residues. Here the CDR3 DNA reads TGTGCCAGTAGTAAAACCCGCCCCCCTAGCACAGATACGCAGTATTTT. Its protein is CASSKTRPPSTDTQYF.

This chain joins TRBV7-2 and TRBJ2-1; 9 bases are shared with TRBD2. V was pared by 5 bases and J by 7 bases, with 12 bases of the junction left unmatched. Germline CDR1 is SGHTA and CDR2 is FQGNSA. The CDR3 covers 16 residues. The chain's CDR3 is CASSATSRGGTNEQFF. CDR3 DNA: TGTGCCAGCAGCGCAACATCGCGGGGGGGGACAAATGAGCAGTTCTTC.

The chain is built from TRBV7-2 and TRBJ2-7; D is ambiguous. The germline gives CDR1 SGHTA, CDR2 FQGNSA. The CDR3 is 13 residues long. V was trimmed by 1 base and J by 4 bases, leaving 8 bases between them. The DNA of the CDR3 is TGTGCCAGCAGCTTAGGTTCTCCGTACGAGCAGTACTTC. Amino acids: CASSLGSPYEQYF.

The rearrangement joins TRBV7-2 to TRBJ1-6; 7 nucleotides agree with TRBD1. The V segment lost 6 bases and the J segment 7 bases; nucleotides outside the gene matches: 9. This CDR3 has 15 amino acids. The V gene's germline CDR1 is SGHTA and CDR2 FQGNSA. CDR3 coding DNA: TGTGCCAGCAGTATAACCGGGACAGAGAATTCACCCCTCCACTTT. Its translation: CASSITGTENSPLHF.

The chain is built from TRBV19 and TRBJ2-4; TRBD2 might be the D (6 bases). Germline CDR1 reads LNHDA; CDR2 reads SQIVND (reference sequence). V was shortened by 6 bases and J by 0 bases, with 15 bases between the two germline ends. The CDR3 runs 16 residues. The CDR3 coding sequence is TGTGCCAGTAGCCCCCTTAGGGGAGGAGCCAAAAACATTCAGTACTTC. This gives the protein CASSPLRGGAKNIQYF.

The chain couples TRBV5-1 to TRBJ1-4, with D possibly being TRBD1 (6 bases). The CDR3 totals 14 residues. Germline V lookup: CDR1 SGHRS, CDR2 YFSETQ. The V and J ends lost 4 bases and 7 bases respectively, with 14 bases between them. CDR3 protein: CASSTGAPAEKLFF. The CDR3 DNA follows: TGCGCCAGCAGCACGGGGGCCCCGGCTGAAAAACTGTTTTTT.

This rearrangement joins TRBV9 to TRBJ1-2, with a tentative D call TRBD1 (5 bases). The CDR3 sequence is 15 residues long. V lost 0 bases and J lost 0, with 9 bases in between. Germline values: CDR1 SGDLS, CDR2 YYNGEE. As DNA, the CDR3 is TGTGCCAGCAGCGTAGAAGGGGAAGCTAACTATGGCTACACCTTC. It specifies CASSVEGEANYGYTF.

This clone was detected only once. The chain has TRBV5-6 and TRBJ2-6; no reliable D call. V gave up 0 bases and J gave up 2 bases, with 6 bases separating them. The CDR3 has 15 amino acids. CDR1 SGHDT and CDR2 YYEEEE come from the germline V gene. This chain's CDR3 is CASSLGLTGANVLTF. For the CDR3, the DNA is TGTGCCAGCAGCTTGGGGCTAACTGGGGCCAACGTCCTGACTTTC.